This is a list of T cell receptor beta chains from one sample in a study of blood T cell repertoires in COVID-19. Repertoires were generated with immunoSEQ multiplex PCR, while TCRdb's copy carries only in-frame clones and drops some. The table includes about 100,000 clones, around 79% detected once. The sequenced sample was peripheral blood. The receptors come from an elderly woman with active or convalescent COVID-19. CDR3s include the opening cysteine and the closing phenylalanine or tryptophan. The D gene is left open where the match is weak. Rows may omit the clone size; those that give it use once, few, many or a size class.

d_gene	v_gene	abundance	j_gene	CDR3aa	CDR3nt
NA	TRBV28	few	TRBJ1-4	CASSSPDRLGFEKLFF	TGTGCCAGCAGTTCTCCAGACAGGCTAGGTTTTGAAAAACTGTTTTTT
NA	TRBV7-3	NA	TRBJ2-1	CASSLTPGGFREQFF	TGTGCCAGCAGCTTAACGCCCGGCGGCTTTCGGGAGCAGTTCTTC
NA	TRBV7-2	once	TRBJ2-1	CASSLNRGSYNEQFF	TGTGCCAGCAGCTTAAACCGGGGCTCCTACAATGAGCAGTTCTTC
NA	TRBV5-1	NA	TRBJ2-3	CASSFSAGPGDTQYF	TGCGCCAGCAGCTTTTCAGCGGGCCCTGGGGATACGCAGTATTTT
NA	TRBV10-2	NA	TRBJ1-6	CASSDIGGRRDSPLHF	TGCGCCAGCAGTGATATCGGGGGGCGCCGAGATTCACCCCTCCACTTT
TRBD1	TRBV27	NA	TRBJ1-6	CASSPGQGFSPLHF	TGTGCCAGCAGTCCGGGACAGGGTTTCTCACCCCTCCACTTT
NA	TRBV27	NA	TRBJ2-1	CASSFLKGVMGGLDEQFF	TGTGCCAGCAGTTTTCTAAAGGGAGTTATGGGTGGGTTGGATGAGCAGTTCTTC
TRBD1	TRBV5-6	NA	TRBJ1-1	CASSRGQGATEAFF	TGTGCCAGCAGCCGGGGACAGGGGGCAACTGAAGCTTTCTTT
TRBD1	TRBV24-1	NA	TRBJ1-2	CATSDFGQGRYGYTF	TGTGCCACCAGTGATTTTGGACAGGGTCGGTATGGCTACACCTTC
TRBD1	TRBV18	few	TRBJ1-2	CASLAGTGYGYTF	TGTGCCAGCCTTGCCGGGACAGGGTATGGCTACACCTTC
NA	TRBV20-1	NA	TRBJ2-1	CSARGAHEQFF	TGCAGTGCTAGAGGGGCCCATGAGCAGTTCTTC
TRBD2	TRBV18	NA	TRBJ2-1	CASSVGLVGNEQFF	TGTGCCAGCTCGGTCGGACTAGTCGGAAATGAGCAGTTCTTC
NA	TRBV19	NA	TRBJ1-2	CASSPAGYYGYTF	TGTGCCAGTAGTCCCGCCGGGTACTATGGCTACACCTTC
TRBD2	TRBV3-1/TRBV3-2	few	TRBJ2-7	CATSAGGPRYEQYF	TGTGCCACCTCAGCGGGAGGGCCTCGTTACGAGCAGTACTTC
TRBD1	TRBV19	NA	TRBJ1-2	CASSHTGGTNYGYTF	TGTGCCAGTAGTCACACAGGGGGCACTAACTATGGCTACACCTTC
TRBD2	TRBV6-5	NA	TRBJ2-5	CASSYLGLEGIQYF	TGTGCCAGCAGTTACCTGGGACTAGAGGGGATCCAGTACTTC
TRBD2	TRBV15	NA	TRBJ2-5	CATSRGSSGRVTQETQYF	TGTGCCACCAGCAGAGGTTCTAGCGGGAGAGTCACCCAAGAGACCCAGTACTTC
NA	TRBV7-6	NA	TRBJ1-1	CASSPGTKNTEAFF	TGTGCCAGCAGCCCCGGGACTAAGAACACTGAAGCTTTCTTT
NA	TRBV6-5	NA	TRBJ1-2	CATNLDSPTGYTF	TGTGCCACCAACCTGGACAGCCCCACGGGCTACACCTTC
NA	TRBV5-6	NA	TRBJ2-3	CASSATATDTQYF	TGTGCCAGCAGTGCCACAGCCACAGATACGCAGTATTTT
TRBD1	TRBV28	NA	TRBJ1-6	CASSAGQGNSPLHF	TGTGCCAGCAGTGCTGGACAGGGGAATTCACCCCTCCACTTT
NA	TRBV2	NA	TRBJ2-5	CASRDRGETQYF	TGTGCCAGCAGAGACCGAGGGGAGACCCAGTACTTC
TRBD2	TRBV20-1	few	TRBJ2-7	CSASDSGSRSEQYF	TGCAGTGCTAGTGATAGCGGGAGTAGGTCGGAGCAGTACTTC
TRBD2	TRBV13	NA	TRBJ2-1	CASTSLREEQFF	TGTGCCAGCACCTCCCTGCGGGAGGAGCAGTTCTTC
NA	TRBV5-1	NA	TRBJ2-3	CASSLARIGGSTDTQYF	TGCGCCAGCAGCTTGGCCCGAATAGGCGGGAGCACAGATACGCAGTATTTT
NA	TRBV4-1	NA	TRBJ1-4	CASSQGRWEKLFF	TGCGCCAGCAGTCAGGGGCGGTGGGAAAAACTGTTTTTT
TRBD2	TRBV6-2/TRBV6-3	NA	TRBJ2-5	CASSSGLAGVGTQYF	TGTGCCAGCAGTTCCGGACTAGCGGGAGTCGGGACCCAGTACTTC
NA	TRBV6-6	NA	TRBJ2-5	CASSYSSAEETQYF	TGTGCCAGCAGTTACTCTTCAGCGGAAGAGACCCAGTACTTC
NA	TRBV7-3	few	TRBJ2-1	CASSLGGSGSYNEQFF	TGTGCCAGCAGCTTAGGGGGGTCTGGCTCCTACAATGAGCAGTTCTTC
NA	TRBV27	NA	TRBJ2-7	CASSALFSGSTYEQYF	TGTGCCAGCAGTGCCTTATTTAGCGGAAGTACCTACGAGCAGTACTTC
NA	TRBV15	few	TRBJ2-1	CATSTRRGEREAFF	TGTGCCACCAGCACCCGCCGCGGGGAGAGGGAGGCCTTCTTC
TRBD1	TRBV6-5	few	TRBJ2-7	CASRNTDRGLYEQYF	TGTGCCAGCAGGAACACAGACAGGGGGCTGTACGAGCAGTACTTC
NA	TRBV29-1	NA	TRBJ1-1	CSVRPSQRAFF	TGCAGCGTGCGCCCCTCGCAGAGGGCTTTCTTT
TRBD1	TRBV27	NA	TRBJ1-2	CASRSWDRAAYTF	TGTGCCAGCAGGTCGTGGGACAGGGCGGCCTACACCTTC
TRBD2	TRBV7-8	NA	TRBJ2-7	CASSLMRESYEQYF	TGTGCCAGCAGCTTAATGCGGGAGTCTTACGAGCAGTACTTC
TRBD1	TRBV6-5	NA	TRBJ2-1	CASTDRGLYNEQFF	TGTGCCAGCACGGACAGGGGGCTCTACAATGAGCAGTTCTTC
NA	TRBV5-1	NA	TRBJ1-1	CASSGQPNTEAFF	TGCGCCAGCTCGGGACAACCGAACACTGAAGCTTTCTTT
NA	TRBV29-1	NA	TRBJ1-1	CSVEVSLGWPEAFF	TGCAGCGTTGAAGTCTCCCTCGGGTGGCCTGAAGCTTTCTTT
NA	TRBV6-6	NA	TRBJ2-7	CASSSTSLESYEQYF	TGTGCCAGCAGTTCTACTAGCCTAGAGTCCTACGAGCAGTACTTC
TRBD2	TRBV7-2	NA	TRBJ2-3	CASSLGAGLSDTQYF	TGTGCCAGCAGCTTAGGAGCGGGATTGTCAGATACGCAGTATTTT
NA	TRBV19	once	TRBJ1-5	CASSKQGNNQPQHF	TGTGCCAGTAGTAAACAGGGTAACAATCAGCCCCAGCATTTT
TRBD1	TRBV9	NA	TRBJ2-1	CASSVGQGQGGLYNEQFF	TGTGCCAGCAGCGTAGGTCAGGGACAGGGAGGACTGTACAATGAGCAGTTCTTC
TRBD2	TRBV7-8	few	TRBJ2-7	CASSVAGGPSEQYF	TGTGCCAGCAGCGTGGCGGGAGGGCCAAGCGAGCAGTACTTC
TRBD2	TRBV6-2/TRBV6-3	NA	TRBJ2-1	CASSPLTLAESYNEQFF	TGTGCCAGCAGCCCTTTAACACTAGCGGAATCCTACAATGAGCAGTTCTTC
TRBD2	TRBV5-6	once	TRBJ2-1	CASSPVTSGTYNEQFF	TGTGCCAGCAGCCCTGTAACTAGCGGTACCTACAATGAGCAGTTCTTC
NA	TRBV10-3	NA	TRBJ2-5	CAISLGGTETQYF	TGTGCCATCAGTCTGGGGGGTACGGAGACCCAGTACTTC
NA	TRBV2	NA	TRBJ2-3	CASRTGDFMDTQYF	TGTGCCAGCAGGACCGGGGACTTCATGGATACGCAGTATTTT
TRBD1	TRBV6-6	NA	TRBJ2-3	CASNYRGGTDTQYF	TGTGCCAGCAATTACAGGGGTGGGACAGATACGCAGTATTTT
NA	TRBV2	few	TRBJ2-2	CASSEARAGELFF	TGTGCCAGCAGTGAAGCGCGGGCCGGGGAGCTGTTTTTT
NA	TRBV5-1	NA	TRBJ2-1	CASSLEGLLGLAHNEQFF	TGCGCCAGCAGCTTGGAAGGGCTCCTCGGGCTAGCTCACAATGAGCAGTTCTTC
TRBD1	TRBV2	NA	TRBJ2-4	CASSGFDRATGIAKNIQYF	TGTGCCAGCAGTGGCTTTGACAGGGCGACGGGCATAGCCAAAAACATTCAGTACTTC
NA	TRBV6-6	NA	TRBJ2-3	CASTITGGYTDTQYF	TGTGCCAGCACCATTACGGGGGGCTACACAGATACGCAGTATTTT